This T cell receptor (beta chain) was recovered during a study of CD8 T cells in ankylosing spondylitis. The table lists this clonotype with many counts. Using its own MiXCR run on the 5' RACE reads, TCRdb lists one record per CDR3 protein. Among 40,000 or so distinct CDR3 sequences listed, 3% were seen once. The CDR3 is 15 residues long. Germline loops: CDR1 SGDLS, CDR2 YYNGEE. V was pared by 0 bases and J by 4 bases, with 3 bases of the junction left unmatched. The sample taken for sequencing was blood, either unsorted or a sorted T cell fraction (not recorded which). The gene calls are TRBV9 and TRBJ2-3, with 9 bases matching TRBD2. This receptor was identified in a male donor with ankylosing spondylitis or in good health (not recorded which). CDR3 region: CASSVVGLASDTQYF. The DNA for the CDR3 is TGTGCCAGCAGCGTAGTTGGACTAGCGTCAGATACGCAGTATTTT.